These T cell receptor beta chains were read from a single sample in a study of memory CD8 T cells in hepatitis C reinfection. Sequenced by immunoSEQ multiplex PCR; TCRdb stores in-frame clones only, minus some. The table includes some 40,000 clones, approximately 88% detected once. Material for sequencing was naive CD8+ T cells sorted from blood. The receptors stem from a man between 18 and 29 years old with hepatitis C virus infection. The CDR3 runs from the conserved cysteine through the conserved F or W. Fields, in order: J gene, clone size, D gene, V gene, CDR3 protein. The D gene is left open where the match is weak. Where a row states a size, it is once, few, many or the class of an expanded clone; other rows omit it.

TRBJ2-1,.,.,TRBV29-1,CSVEIQGNEQFF
TRBJ2-1,.,TRBD2,TRBV27,CASSKTGTRYNEQFF
TRBJ1-5,once,.,TRBV27,CASSKNRVRGNQPQHF
TRBJ2-5,.,.,TRBV4-1,CASSDLEETQYF
TRBJ1-3,.,.,TRBV30,CAWSGGTSSGNTIYF
TRBJ2-7,.,.,TRBV7-9,CASSFPRDRGRAYEQYF
TRBJ2-2,.,TRBD2,TRBV9,CASSVLAGASPGELFF
TRBJ2-1,.,.,TRBV2,CASSTGTGYNEQFF
TRBJ2-2,few,.,TRBV6-1,CASRQFANTGELFF
TRBJ1-3,once,.,TRBV1,CTSSQEERGQTGNTIYF
TRBJ2-1,.,TRBD1,TRBV5-4,CASSLGGSGGENNEQFF
.,.,TRBD1,TRBV4-1,CASSQETGGYEQYF
TRBJ2-1,.,TRBD2,TRBV6-1,CASEPGGSYNEQFF
TRBJ1-5,.,.,TRBV21-1,CASSKGRTGYQPQHF
TRBJ2-3,.,TRBD2,TRBV7-9,CASSLLSGMSTDTQYF
TRBJ2-7,.,TRBD2,TRBV28,CASSLVPSGTSITYEQYF
TRBJ1-2,.,TRBD1,TRBV4-1,CASSQDEGQGGYYGYTF
TRBJ1-2,.,.,TRBV10-3,CAISQGGSSGYTF
TRBJ2-1,.,.,TRBV4-1,CASSQEQFMDYNEQFF
TRBJ2-1,few,.,TRBV6-1,CASTHYNEQFF
TRBJ1-2,.,.,TRBV6-4,CASSDSAGNYGYTF
TRBJ1-1,.,TRBD1,TRBV29-1,CSVTGGNTEAFF
TRBJ2-4,.,TRBD1,TRBV6-4,CASSDGQGKNIQYF
TRBJ2-2,.,.,TRBV5-4,CASSPLGQGGVEGGELFF
TRBJ1-2,.,TRBD1,TRBV29-1,CSASGTGAYGYTF
TRBJ2-7,.,.,TRBV6-6,CASSYSTATYEQYF
TRBJ2-2,once,.,TRBV4-1,CASSQGERTGELFF
TRBJ2-5,.,TRBD1,TRBV5-1,CASSPGTGYQETQYF
TRBJ1-1,.,.,TRBV27,CASRYGQNLGTEAFF
TRBJ2-1,.,.,TRBV5-1,CASSYRVYNEQFF
TRBJ2-5,.,.,TRBV6-1,CASSEDPGSVPETQYF
TRBJ1-5,.,.,TRBV27,CASGRGLSNQPQHF
TRBJ2-7,.,TRBD2,TRBV27,CASSGLAGGREQYF
TRBJ1-1,.,.,TRBV7-8,CASSPLGGTEAFF
TRBJ1-5,few,TRBD1,TRBV4-1,CASSQTTGANQPQHF
TRBJ2-1,.,.,TRBV6-5,CASSLGDNEQFF
TRBJ2-7,once,TRBD1,TRBV5-1,CASSLGQDYEQYF
TRBJ2-2,.,.,TRBV7-9,CASSDAVPPPPGELFF
TRBJ2-1,.,TRBD2,TRBV19,CASSLTGGGHNEQFF
TRBJ2-3,.,.,TRBV11-2,CASSLEVQGSTDTQYF
TRBJ2-7,.,.,TRBV7-6,CASSLGGRGRTYEQYF